The entry that follows covers one T cell receptor beta chain sequence. Its matching antigen is unknown. The entry originates in a study of cytomegalovirus exposure and HLA in healthy donors. Primers included in the PCR were 60 Vbeta and 13 Jbeta primers. Assay: immunoSEQ multiplex PCR; the TCRdb copy retains only in-frame clones and omits some. The sample holds 200,000 to 250,000 clones; 55% to 75% are singletons and the top ten take about 2.5%. The CDR3 runs 15 residues. Trimming took off 0 bases at V and 3 bases at J, with 13 bases between the two ends. CDR1 SGHRS and CDR2 YFSETQ come from the germline V gene. Study findings and constraints: Specific recognition of CMV antigens was confirmed in vitro for three chains (all CMV-associated). In a later analysis, HLA-C alleles had the fewest associated TCRs, DRB1 alleles the most.

The receptor's source is a man aged 40-49 years in good health and CMV-seropositive. Sequencing used PBMCs. The chain employs TRBV5-1 and TRBJ2-7; D is possibly TRBD2 (6 bases). The CDR3 DNA reads as TGCGCCAGCAGCTTGGAAGAGGGAGGAGTCTACGAGCAGTACTTC. Translated, it gives CASSLEEGGVYEQYF.